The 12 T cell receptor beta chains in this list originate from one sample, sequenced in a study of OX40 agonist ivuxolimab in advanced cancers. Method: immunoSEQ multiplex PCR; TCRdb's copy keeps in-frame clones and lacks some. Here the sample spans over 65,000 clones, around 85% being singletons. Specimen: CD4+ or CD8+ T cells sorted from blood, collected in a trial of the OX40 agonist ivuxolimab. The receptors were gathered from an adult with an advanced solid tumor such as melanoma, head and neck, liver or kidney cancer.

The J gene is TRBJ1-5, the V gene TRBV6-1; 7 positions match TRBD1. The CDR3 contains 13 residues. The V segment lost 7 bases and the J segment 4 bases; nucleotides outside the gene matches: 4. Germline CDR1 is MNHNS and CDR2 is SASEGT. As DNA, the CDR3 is TGTGCCAGCAAAAAGACAGGGAATCAGCCCCAGCATTTT. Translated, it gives CASKKTGNQPQHF.

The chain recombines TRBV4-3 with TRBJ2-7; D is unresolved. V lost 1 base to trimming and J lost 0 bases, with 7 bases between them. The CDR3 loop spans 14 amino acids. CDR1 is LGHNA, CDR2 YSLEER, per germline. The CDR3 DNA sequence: TGCGCCAGCAGCCAAGTTACTTACTCCTACGAGCAGTACTTC. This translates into CASSQVTYSYEQYF.

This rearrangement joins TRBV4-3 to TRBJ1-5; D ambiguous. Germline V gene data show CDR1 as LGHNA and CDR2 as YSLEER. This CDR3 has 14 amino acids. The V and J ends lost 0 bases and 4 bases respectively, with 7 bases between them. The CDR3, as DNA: TGCGCCAGCAGCCAAGATTTCAGAAATCAGCCCCAGCATTTT. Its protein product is CASSQDFRNQPQHF.

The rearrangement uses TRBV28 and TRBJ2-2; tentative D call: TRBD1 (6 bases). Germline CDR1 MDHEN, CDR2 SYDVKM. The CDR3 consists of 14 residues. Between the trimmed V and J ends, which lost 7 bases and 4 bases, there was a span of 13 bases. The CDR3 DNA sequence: TGTGCCAGCATTTCCACAGGGACCACCGGGGAGCTGTTTTTT. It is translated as CASISTGTTGELFF.

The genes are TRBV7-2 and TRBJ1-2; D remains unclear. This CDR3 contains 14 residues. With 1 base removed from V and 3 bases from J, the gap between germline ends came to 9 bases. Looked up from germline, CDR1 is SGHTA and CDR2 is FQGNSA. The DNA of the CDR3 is TGTGCCAGCAGCTTAGAATTGGGTGACTATGGCTACACCTTC. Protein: CASSLELGDYGYTF.

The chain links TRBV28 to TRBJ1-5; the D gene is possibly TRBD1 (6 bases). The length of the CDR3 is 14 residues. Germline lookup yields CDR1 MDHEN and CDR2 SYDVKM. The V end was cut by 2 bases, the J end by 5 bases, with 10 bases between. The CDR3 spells CASSLDQGYQPQHF. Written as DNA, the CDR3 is TGTGCCAGCAGTTTAGATCAGGGGTATCAGCCCCAGCATTTT. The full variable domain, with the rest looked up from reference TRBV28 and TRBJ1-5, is DVKVTQSSRYLVKRTGEKVFLECVQDMDHENMFWYRQDPGLGLRLIYFSYDVKMKEKGDIPEGYSVSREKKERFSLILESASTNQTSMYLCASSLDQGYQPQHFGDGTRLSIL.

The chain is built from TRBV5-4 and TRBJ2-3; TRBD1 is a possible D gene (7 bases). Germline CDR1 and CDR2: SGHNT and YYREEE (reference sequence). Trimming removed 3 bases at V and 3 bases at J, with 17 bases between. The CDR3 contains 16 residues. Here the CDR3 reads CASSSARQGGTDTQYF. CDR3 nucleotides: TGTGCCAGCAGCTCCGCCCGGCAGGGGGGAACAGATACGCAGTATTTT.

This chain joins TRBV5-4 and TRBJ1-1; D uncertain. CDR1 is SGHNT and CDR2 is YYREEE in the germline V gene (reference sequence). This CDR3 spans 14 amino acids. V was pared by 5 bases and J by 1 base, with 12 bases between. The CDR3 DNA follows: TGTGCCAGCAGTTTCCGTGATGGGAACACTGAAGCTTTCTTT. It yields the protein CASSFRDGNTEAFF.

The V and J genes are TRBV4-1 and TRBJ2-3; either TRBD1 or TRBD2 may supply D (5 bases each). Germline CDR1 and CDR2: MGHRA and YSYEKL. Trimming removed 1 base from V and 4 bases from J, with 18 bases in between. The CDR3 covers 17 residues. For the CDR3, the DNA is TGCGCCAGCAGCCAAGTAAGGGTCCGGGACGTTTCAGATACGCAGTATTTT. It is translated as CASSQVRVRDVSDTQYF.

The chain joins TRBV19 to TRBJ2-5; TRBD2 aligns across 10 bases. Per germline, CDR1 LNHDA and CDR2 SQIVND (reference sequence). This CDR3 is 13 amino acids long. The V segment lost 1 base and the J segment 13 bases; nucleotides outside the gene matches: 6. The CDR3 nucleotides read TGTGCCAGTAGTATAGTTGTACTAGCGGGGCTGTACTTC. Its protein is CASSIVVLAGLYF.

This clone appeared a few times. CDR3 nucleotide sequence: TGTGCCAGCAGCGTAGATTTGACAGCTTATGGCTACACCTTC. Translation: CASSVDLTAYGYTF. The chain is built from TRBV9 and TRBJ1-2; the D gene is possibly TRBD1 (5 bases). CDR1 SGDLS and CDR2 YYNGEE come from the germline V gene. This CDR3 is built from 14 residues. V dropped 0 bases and J dropped 5 bases, with 11 bases sitting between them.

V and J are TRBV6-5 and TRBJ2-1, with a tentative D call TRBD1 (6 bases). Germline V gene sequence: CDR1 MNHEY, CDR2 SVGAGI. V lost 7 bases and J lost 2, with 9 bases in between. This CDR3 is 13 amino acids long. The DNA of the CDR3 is TGTGCCAGCACTAAGGGGGCCTACAATGAGCAGTTCTTC. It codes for CASTKGAYNEQFF.